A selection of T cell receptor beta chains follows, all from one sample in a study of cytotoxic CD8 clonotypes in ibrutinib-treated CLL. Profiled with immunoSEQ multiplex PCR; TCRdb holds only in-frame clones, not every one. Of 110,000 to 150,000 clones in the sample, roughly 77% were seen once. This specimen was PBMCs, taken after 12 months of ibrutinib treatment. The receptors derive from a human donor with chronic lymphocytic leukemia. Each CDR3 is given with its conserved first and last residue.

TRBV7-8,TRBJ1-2,CASSSYTGDYGYTF
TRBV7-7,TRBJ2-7,CASEGTGGEQYF
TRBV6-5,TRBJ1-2,CASSFMANYGYTF
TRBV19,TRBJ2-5,CASSIGGGSETQYF
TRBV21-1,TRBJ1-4,CASSKAGGRVRNEKLFF
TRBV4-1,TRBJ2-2,CASSHPRGGVGTGELFF
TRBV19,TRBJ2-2,CASNLNTGELFF
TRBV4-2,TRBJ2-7,CASSQSGGYEQYF
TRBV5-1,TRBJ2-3,CASSAGNPDTQYF
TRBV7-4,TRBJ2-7,CASSQYSGTSETYEQYF
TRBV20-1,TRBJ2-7,CPVYEQYF
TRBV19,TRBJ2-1,CASSITQGIVRNEQFF
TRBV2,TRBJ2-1,CASSAGYNEQFF
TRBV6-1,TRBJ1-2,CASTGRTSVYYTF
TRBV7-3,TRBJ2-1,CASRKTGGNEQFF
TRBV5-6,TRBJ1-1,CASSLERGPNTEAFF
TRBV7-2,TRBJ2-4,CASSSQLAKNIQYF
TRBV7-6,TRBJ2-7,CASSTGRNYEQYF
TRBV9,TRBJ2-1,CASSVEPGLLTSGRAAGGVDEQFF
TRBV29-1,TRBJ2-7,CSDLHRPGLAAYEQYF
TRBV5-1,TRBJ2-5,CASSSGAGQETQYF
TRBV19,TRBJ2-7,CASSIDANRGYEQYF
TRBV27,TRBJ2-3,CASSLWSGTDTQYF
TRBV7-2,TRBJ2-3,CASSPPGQVVDTQYF
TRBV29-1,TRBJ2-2,CSVEGLGQGNTGELFF
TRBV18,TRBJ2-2,CASSPQPGSGTGELFF
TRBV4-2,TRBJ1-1,CASSQDSTEAFF
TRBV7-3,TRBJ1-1,CASSLGENTEAFF
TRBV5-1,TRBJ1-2,CASSPGQGTYGYTF
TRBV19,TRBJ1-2,CASKRTRQGLVHYGYTF
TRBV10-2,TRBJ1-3,CASSDGGSGNTIYF
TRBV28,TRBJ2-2,CASFNVGLADTGELFF
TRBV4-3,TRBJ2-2,CASSQESGTSANTGELFF
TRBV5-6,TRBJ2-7,CASSWDGSVAGEQYF
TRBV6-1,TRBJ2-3,CASSAWGLAGENTQYF
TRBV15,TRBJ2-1,CATSRDRLAGGQQFF
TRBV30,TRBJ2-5,CAWGQAQETQYF
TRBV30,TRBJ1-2,CAWRAGDYGYTF
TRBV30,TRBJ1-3,CASPWGESGNTIYF
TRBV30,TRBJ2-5,CAWSAGNGETQYF
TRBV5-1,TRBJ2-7,CASSLTLDRAMQKGEQYF
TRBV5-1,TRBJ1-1,CASRQGANTEAFF
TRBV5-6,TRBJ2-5,CASSLRSSGGETQYF
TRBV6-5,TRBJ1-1,CASSLGQKNTEAFF
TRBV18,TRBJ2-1,CASSPPRGPGYNEQFF
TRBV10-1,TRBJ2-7,CARPAGRPPYEQYF
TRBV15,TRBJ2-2,CATSRDRGPGELFF
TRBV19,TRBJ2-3,CASRTAGTDTQYF
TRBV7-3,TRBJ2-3,CASSLTPTDTQYF
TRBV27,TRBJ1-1,CASKRQGLSEAFF
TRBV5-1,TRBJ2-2,CASTGDPGQNTGELFF
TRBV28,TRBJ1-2,CASSFPRSGNYGYTF
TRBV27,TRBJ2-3,CASSATDTQYF
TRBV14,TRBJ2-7,CASSQGASEQYF
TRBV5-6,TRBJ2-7,CASSLDSYYEQYF